These 25 T cell receptor beta chains share one sample of origin, sequenced in a study of blood T cell repertoires in COVID-19. Profiled with immunoSEQ multiplex PCR; TCRdb holds only in-frame clones, not every one. In the table there are about 170,000 clones, 80% to 90% of which are singletons. The material sequenced was peripheral blood. These receptor sequences come from a woman aged 80 or older with COVID-19, enrolled during active disease.

This clone was found once. J is TRBJ2-7 and V is TRBV6-6; 8 bases fit TRBD1. After removal of 6 bases from V and 5 bases from J, the junction contained 9 bases not matched to a gene. The germline gives CDR1 MNHNY, CDR2 SVGAGI (reference sequence). The CDR3 runs 14 residues. The DNA of the CDR3 is TGTGCCAGCAGCCCCGGACAGGGTGCCCACGAGCAGTACTTC. This gives the protein CASSPGQGAHEQYF.

This clone was recorded only once. This chain connects TRBV18 to TRBJ1-2; TRBD1 aligns across 7 bases. CDR1 and CDR2 (germline): KGHSH, LQKENI. This CDR3 spans 15 amino acids. V lost 3 bases and J lost 2; bases outside the gene matches: 6. CDR3 in DNA: TGTGCCAGCTCACCCTTGGGCAGGGGGAACTATGGCTACACCTTC. Its translation is CASSPLGRGNYGYTF.

This clone occurred once. V and J are TRBV12-3 or TRBV12-4 and TRBJ1-1; no clear D gene. The CDR3 has 13 amino acids. Trimming cost V 7 bases and J 1 base, with 10 bases left between them. The CDR3 region is CASTTYSNTEAFF. CDR3 nucleotides: TGTGCCAGCACCACCTACTCGAACACTGAAGCTTTCTTT.

The chain has TRBV28 and TRBJ1-1; D ambiguous. CDR1 is MDHEN and CDR2 is SYDVKM in the germline V gene. Trimming left V 0 bases short and J 8 bases short, with 13 bases between. This CDR3 contains 14 residues. The chain's CDR3 is CASSLWMLGAEAFF. CDR3 bases: TGTGCCAGCAGTTTATGGATGCTGGGAGCAGAAGCTTTCTTT.

The chain has TRBV23-1 and TRBJ2-3, with D unclear. TRBV23-1 is sorted into the ORF group, with uncertain function. The CDR3 sequence is 12 residues long. V lost 8 bases and J 7 bases, leaving 13 bases between the germline ends. The CDR3: CASGVGSNTQYF. Here the CDR3 DNA reads TGCGCCAGCGGTGTCGGGTCAAATACGCAGTATTTT.

This chain links TRBV5-6 with TRBJ2-1; TRBD1 might be the D (5 bases). The CDR3 has 13 amino acids. The germline V and J ends were trimmed by 2 bases and 5 bases, with 8 bases remaining between them. From germline, CDR1 is SGHDT and CDR2 YYEEEE. CDR3 coding DNA: TGTGCCAGCAGCTTCCTGGGGCACAATGAGCAGTTCTTC. This codes for CASSFLGHNEQFF.

The V call is TRBV2, the J call TRBJ2-7, with a weak D call TRBD2 (5 bases). CDR3 length: 11 residues. V was trimmed by 4 bases and J by 5 bases, leaving 6 bases between them. Germline CDR1 and CDR2: SNHLY and FYNNEI. The CDR3 bases are TGTGCCAGCAGTGGGCGGGACGAGCAGTACTTC. This encodes CASSGRDEQYF.

The chain links TRBV7-8 to TRBJ1-1; D ambiguous. CDR1 SGHVS and CDR2 FQNEAQ come from the germline V gene. This CDR3 contains 12 residues. The V end lost 7 bases, the J end lost 5 bases, and 11 bases lay between the germline ends. CDR3 sequence reads: CASKGGGTEAFF. DNA of the CDR3: TGTGCCAGCAAGGGAGGCGGGACTGAAGCTTTCTTT.

The CDR3 nucleotides are TGTGCCAGCAGGGGGGACAGGGCAGGCACCGGGGAGCTGTTTTTT. It is translated as CASRGDRAGTGELFF. The V call is TRBV2, the J call TRBJ2-2; 9 bases fit TRBD1. Germline V lookup: CDR1 SNHLY, CDR2 FYNNEI. The CDR3 loop spans 15 amino acids. J gave up 4 bases and V 6 bases, and 6 bases lay outside the gene matches.

This sequence joins TRBV12-3 or TRBV12-4 and TRBJ2-5, with no clear D. With 6 bases removed from V and 2 bases from J, the gap between germline ends came to 7 bases. CDR3 length: 12 residues. The CDR3 region is CASRQKQETQYF. The CDR3 DNA reads as TGTGCCAGCAGGCAGAAACAAGAGACCCAGTACTTC.

V gene TRBV20-1 combines with J gene TRBJ2-3; D may be TRBD2 (6 bases). V was shortened by 7 bases and J by 3 bases, with 8 bases between the two germline ends. From germline, CDR1 is DFQATT and CDR2 SNEGSKA (reference sequence). The CDR3 covers 11 residues. CDR3 loop: CSGLETDTQYF. In nucleotides, the CDR3 is TGCAGTGGACTAGAAACAGATACGCAGTATTTT.

The sample holds one count of this clone. The chain has TRBV11-2 and TRBJ2-7, with 9 bases fitting TRBD2. This CDR3 region has 15 residues. V was pared by 4 bases and J by 6 bases, with 10 bases of the junction left unmatched. Per the germline V gene, CDR1 is SGHAT and CDR2 is FQNNGV. CDR3 coding DNA: TGTGCCAGCAGCTCCCAAGGGGTAGCGGGGGCCGAGCAGTACTTC. It encodes CASSSQGVAGAEQYF.

The genes are TRBV7-8 and TRBJ1-3; TRBD1 is a possible D gene (5 bases). Germline assignment: CDR1 SGHVS and CDR2 FQNEAQ. The CDR3 runs to 16 residues. Between the trimmed V and J ends, which lost 4 bases and 0 bases, there was a span of 13 bases. CDR3 coding DNA: TGTGCCAGCAGCTGGGGGACTGTCGTCTCTGGAAACACCATATATTTT. Translating it yields CASSWGTVVSGNTIYF.

The chain recombines TRBV7-6 with TRBJ2-5; 7 positions match TRBD2. The CDR3 extends over 14 amino acids. Germline trimming cut 2 bases from V and 5 bases from J; bases unmatched to any gene: 5. Germline V CDR1 and CDR2: SGHVS, FNYEAQ. This chain's CDR3 is CASSLLREWETQYF. The CDR3 DNA sequence: TGTGCCAGCAGCTTATTGCGGGAGTGGGAGACCCAGTACTTC.

The chain combines TRBV29-1 with TRBJ2-7; 14 positions agree with TRBD2. The CDR3 sequence is 15 residues long. Germline V gene lookup returns CDR1 SQVTM and CDR2 ANQGSEA. Unmatched junction bases numbered 4, after V lost 6 bases and J lost 0 bases. The CDR3 reads CSVPGTSGSSYEQYF. CDR3 in DNA: TGCAGCGTCCCGGGGACTAGCGGGAGCTCCTACGAGCAGTACTTC.

The V gene is TRBV18, the J gene TRBJ2-7; 7 bases align to TRBD1. With 3 bases clipped from V and 1 base from J, the junction kept 3 bases outside the gene matches. This CDR3 comprises 14 residues. Germline CDR1 reads KGHSH; CDR2 reads LQKENI. The CDR3 DNA reads as TGTGCCAGCTCACCTATGACAGGGTCCTACGAGCAGTACTTC. As protein: CASSPMTGSYEQYF.

The rearrangement uses TRBV19 and TRBJ2-7; the match to TRBD2 covers 7 bases. Germline V gene data show CDR1 as LNHDA and CDR2 as SQIVND (reference sequence). V dropped 10 bases and J dropped 3; count of bases not matched to a gene: 12. The CDR3 spans 14 residues. The DNA for the CDR3 is TGTGCCACCGGCGGGCGGGAGAGGGACTACGAGCAGTACTTC. It translates to CATGGRERDYEQYF.

This clone was counted a single time. The chain is built from TRBV19 and TRBJ2-7; TRBD1 matches 8 bases. The CDR3 is made up of 14 amino acids. Germline trimming cut 5 bases from V and 7 bases from J; bases unmatched to any gene: 10. Germline CDR1 LNHDA, CDR2 SQIVND (reference sequence). CDR3 nucleotide sequence: TGTGCCAGTAGTCCCCGGACAGGGTCCCGGGAGCAGTACTTC. This sequence encodes CASSPRTGSREQYF.

The V and J genes are TRBV6-1 and TRBJ2-1; unclear D gene. Germline V gene data show CDR1 as MNHNS and CDR2 as SASEGT. V was pared by 3 bases and J by 5 bases, with 2 bases between. There are 11 residues in the CDR3. CDR3 nucleotide sequence: TGTGCCAGCAGTGACAACAATGAGCAGTTCTTC. As protein: CASSDNNEQFF.

The chain joins TRBV5-6 to TRBJ1-2, with 8 bases that match TRBD1. The ends lost 5 bases at V and 3 bases at J; junction bases unmatched: 9. Germline values: CDR1 SGHDT, CDR2 YYEEEE. The CDR3 length is 15 residues. In DNA form, the CDR3 reads TGTGCCAGCAGTAAACCGGGACAGGCTTACTATGGCTACACCTTC. This codes for CASSKPGQAYYGYTF.

The chain carries TRBV7-9 and TRBJ1-5, with TRBD1 matching 7 bases. Per germline, CDR1 SEHNR and CDR2 FQNEAQ (reference sequence). This CDR3 spans 14 amino acids. The ends lost 3 bases at V and 9 bases at J; junction bases unmatched: 8. As DNA, the CDR3 is TGTGCCAGCAGCTTGACAGGGAAGGACTGGCCCCAGCATTTT. Translation gives CASSLTGKDWPQHF.

The rearrangement links TRBV9 to TRBJ2-7; 11 nucleotides line up with TRBD2. Per the germline V gene, CDR1 is SGDLS and CDR2 is YYNGEE. J gave up 4 bases and V 0 bases, and 3 bases lay outside the gene matches. The CDR3 spans 15 residues. The CDR3 region has the DNA TGTGCCAGCAGCGTAGGCACTAGCGGGGGTTACGAGCAGTACTTC. This encodes CASSVGTSGGYEQYF.

The chain is built from TRBV10-3 and TRBJ2-6; 9 bases are shared with TRBD2. Germline CDR1 is ENHRY and CDR2 is SYGVKD. V was pared by 3 bases and J by 0 bases, with 3 bases of the junction left unmatched. The CDR3 runs 17 residues. CDR3 sequence reads: CAISERLADSGANVLTF. The CDR3 bases are TGTGCCATCAGTGAACGACTAGCGGACTCTGGGGCCAACGTCCTGACTTTC.

The rearrangement uses TRBV6-5 and TRBJ2-1; 9 bases are shared with TRBD2. The V segment lost 5 bases and the J segment 1 base; nucleotides outside the gene matches: 3. The germline V gene has CDR1 MNHEY and CDR2 SVGAGI. This CDR3 spans 15 amino acids. The CDR3 sequence is CASSRLAVSYNEQFF. Written as DNA, the CDR3 is TGTGCCAGCAGTAGACTAGCGGTTTCCTACAATGAGCAGTTCTTC.

This clone was seen only a few times. This chain uses TRBV11-2 with TRBJ2-3, with a tentative D call TRBD2 (6 bases). CDR1 SGHAT and CDR2 FQNNGV come from the germline V gene. The ends were cut back, 4 bases at V and 7 bases at J, with 21 bases in the middle. The CDR3 is 16 residues long. The CDR3 is CASSSLTPTSSNTQYF. The CDR3 coding sequence is TGTGCCAGCAGCTCCTTGACCCCGACTAGTTCAAATACGCAGTATTTT.